This T cell receptor beta chain was recorded in a study of glioma-infiltrating T cells. Using RNA template, CDR3s of TCR alpha and beta were amplified with iRepertoire arm-PCR. TCRdb itself ran the multiplex PCR reads through MiXCR, one entry per CDR3 protein. The sample has about 89,000 distinct CDR3 sequences, around 23% seen once. As to this clonotype: Its matching antigen is unknown. One junction end disagrees with the germline gene, perhaps due to a read error.

Study-level findings and limits: Very few CDR3 sequences were shared between tissue and blood.

Germline assignment: CDR1 MNHEY and CDR2 SMNVEV (reference sequence). The CDR3 consists of 13 residues. The sequencing input was glioma tissue, nonneoplastic brain tissue, or PBMCs (not recorded which). The chain carries TRBV27 and TRBJ1-4; tentatively, D is TRBD1 (5 bases). The TCR originated in a human donor with low-grade glioma or glioblastoma, undergoing nonglioma brain surgery, or in good health (not recorded which). DNA for the CDR3: TGTGCCAGCGCCTTAAGAACAGGTGAAAAACTGCTTTTT. Encoded protein: CASALRTGEKLLF.